These 5 T cell receptor beta chains share one sample of origin, sequenced in a study of blood T cell repertoires in COVID-19. This table comes from immunoSEQ multiplex PCR, and its TCRdb copy is limited to in-frame clones, with some not included. Of about 190,000 clones detected, 84% appear once; the ten largest clones hold approximately 3%. The sequenced sample was PBMCs or T cells enriched from blood (not recorded which). These receptors all come from a woman in her thirties who had recovered from COVID-19.

The rearrangement joins TRBV7-2 to TRBJ1-3, with D uncertain. Germline values: CDR1 SGHTA, CDR2 FQGNSA. The CDR3 sequence is 13 residues long. V lost 1 base and J 8 bases, leaving 9 bases between the germline ends. CDR3 region: CASSLEPEDTIYF. The CDR3 DNA sequence: TGTGCCAGCAGCTTAGAGCCCGAGGACACCATATATTTT.

The CDR3 sequence: CASSIKRTGPSGNTIYF. CDR3 DNA: TGTGCCAGTAGTATAAAGCGGACCGGACCCTCTGGAAACACCATATATTTT. V gene TRBV19 combines with J gene TRBJ1-3; D ambiguous. The CDR3 runs to 17 residues. Germline V CDR1 and CDR2: LNHDA, SQIVND (reference sequence). V was pared by 2 bases and J by 0 bases, with 14 bases between.

The chain recombines TRBV6-5 with TRBJ2-7; 8 nucleotides line up with TRBD1. Germline trimming cut 6 bases from V and 6 bases from J; bases unmatched to any gene: 4. This CDR3 spans 12 amino acids. CDR1 is MNHEY and CDR2 is SVGAGI in the germline V gene. The DNA for the CDR3 is TGTGCCAGCAGCACAGGGGGAGGCGAGCAGTACGTC. Protein product: CASSTGGGEQYV.

The chain carries TRBV9 and TRBJ2-4; TRBD1 agrees at 10 bases. This CDR3 region has 12 residues. Trimming removed 3 bases from V and 15 bases from J; junction bases left unmatched: 6. Germline CDR1 reads SGDLS; CDR2 reads YYNGEE. This chain's CDR3 is CASSGRQGARYF. The CDR3, as DNA: TGTGCCAGCAGCGGTCGACAGGGGGCTCGGTACTTC.

The chain is built from TRBV29-1 and TRBJ2-4; D ambiguous. Trimming removed 4 bases from V and 9 bases from J, with 13 bases in between. The germline gives CDR1 SQVTM, CDR2 ANQGSEA. CDR3 length: 12 amino acids. The CDR3 DNA reads TGCAGCGTTGGGTGGCAGGCGTCCATTCAGTACTTC. The encoded protein is CSVGWQASIQYF.